The clone carrying this T cell receptor (beta chain) was seen many times. In TCRdb, the PCR reads were re-called with MiXCR into one record per CDR3 protein. In the table there are about 8,400 distinct CDR3 sequences, about 59% of which are singletons. Donors had localized lung adenocarcinoma, a non-small cell lung cancer. The entry originates in a study of CD4 and CD8 cells across lung adenocarcinoma regions. In germline, CDR1 is MNHNS, CDR2 SASEGT. The CDR3 extends over 11 amino acids. V shed 8 bases and J shed 4 bases, with 7 bases lying between them. The material sequenced was CD8+ T cells from the center of a lung tumor. The V gene is TRBV6-1, the J gene TRBJ2-3; D is uncertain. This clonotype originated in a female donor with lung adenocarcinoma. The CD4 and CD8 labels of this study may be unreliable. The CDR3 DNA follows: TGTGCCAGCCAGGACCCAGATACGCAGTATTTT. This translates into CASQDPDTQYF.